Presented here are 29 T cell receptor beta chains from one specimen sequenced in a study of beta chain features in type 1 diabetes. Their cognate antigens are unknown. Every isolated RNA sample was fully reverse transcribed, so sequencing captured expressed TCRB transcripts. Here immunoSEQ multiplex PCR was the method, and the copy in TCRdb shows in-frame clones only, minus some. The table has 400,000 or so clones, over 8.5% seen once. Study results and caveats: Moderate but significant shortening of TCRB CDR3s was recorded in all four CD4+ subsets from Type 1 diabetes patients.

Sequenced sample: central memory CD4+ T cells from blood. These receptors all stem from a man aged 25 to 45 with type 1 diabetes.

The table lists this clone with a few counts. The rearrangement uses TRBV7-2 and TRBJ1-4, with unresolved D. There are 14 residues in the CDR3. V dropped 1 base and J dropped 8 bases, with 11 bases sitting between them. The germline CDR1 and CDR2 sequences are SGHTA and FQGNSA. The CDR3 spells CASSLDPDGEKLFF. In nucleotides, the CDR3 is TGTGCCAGCAGCTTAGATCCCGACGGGGAAAAACTGTTTTTT. Together with reference TRBV7-2 and TRBJ1-4, the CDR3 gives the full variable domain: GAGVSQSPSNKVTEKGKDVELRCDPISGHTALYWYRQSLGQGLEFLIYFQGNSAPDKSGLPSDRFSAERTGGSVSTLTIQRTQQEDSAVYLCASSLDPDGEKLFFGSGTQLSVL.

This clone was seen only a few times. The J gene is TRBJ2-1, the V gene TRBV5-1; 8 bases are a match to TRBD2. This CDR3 is 14 amino acids long. The V and J ends lost 2 bases and 9 bases, in that order; junction bases with no gene match: 7. Germline CDR1 reads SGHRS; CDR2 reads YFSETQ. The chain's CDR3 is CASSFTGGATEQFF. CDR3 DNA: TGCGCCAGCAGCTTTACCGGGGGGGCAACTGAGCAGTTCTTC.

This chain joins TRBV5-6 and TRBJ2-7, with D hard to call. This CDR3 has 13 residues. From germline, CDR1 is SGHDT and CDR2 YYEEEE. Between the trimmed V and J ends, which lost 4 bases and 2 bases, there was a span of 10 bases. The CDR3 nucleotides are TGTGCCAGCAGCCTTCAACGGGCCTACGAGCAGTACTTC. Its translation: CASSLQRAYEQYF.

This clone is deemed medium-sized (0.01 to 0.1%). The chain is built from TRBV2 and TRBJ2-3; possibly TRBD2 for D (5 bases). The V end lost 4 bases, the J end lost 0 bases, and 14 bases lay between the germline ends. The length of the CDR3 is 16 residues. CDR1 is SNHLY and CDR2 is FYNNEI in the germline V gene. CDR3 protein: CASSVSRDSSTDTQYF. For the CDR3, the DNA is TGTGCCAGCAGTGTCTCCCGGGATTCTAGCACAGATACGCAGTATTTT.

This clone was counted ten times or more. Other nucleotide sequences in the sample specify the same CDR3. V and J are TRBV27 and TRBJ2-6; perhaps TRBD1 as D (6 bases). V was pared by 6 bases and J by 1 base, with 10 bases between. Germline-derived CDR1 and CDR2 are MNHEY and SMNVEV (reference sequence). The CDR3 is made up of 15 amino acids. DNA of the CDR3: TGTGCCAGCAGCGAGAGGGGGTCTGGGGCCAACGTCCTGACTTTC. Translating it yields CASSERGSGANVLTF.

This clone was observed a few times. The chain carries TRBV11-2 and TRBJ2-5; D is possibly TRBD1 or TRBD2 (5 bases each). Between the trimmed V and J ends, which lost 1 base and 5 bases, there was a span of 11 bases. Germline CDR1 is SGHAT and CDR2 is FQNNGV. CDR3 length: 14 residues. In nucleotides, the CDR3 is TGTGCCAGCAGCTTAGTTCCAGGGACGGAGACCCAGTACTTC. It specifies CASSLVPGTETQYF.

This sequence joins TRBV28 and TRBJ2-2; D might be TRBD1 (6 bases). V was cut by 7 bases and J by 5 bases, with 20 bases left in between. CDR3 length: 16 residues. The germline CDR1 and CDR2 sequences are MDHEN and SYDVKM. The CDR3 DNA sequence: TGTGCCAGCAAGTCAGGGACAAGCCTGGGAACCGGGGAGCTGTTTTTT. Translating gives CASKSGTSLGTGELFF. Using reference TRBV28 and TRBJ2-2 for the parts outside the CDR3, the full variable domain is DVKVTQSSRYLVKRTGEKVFLECVQDMDHENMFWYRQDPGLGLRLIYFSYDVKMKEKGDIPEGYSVSREKKERFSLILESASTNQTSMYLCASKSGTSLGTGELFFGEGSRLTVL.

The chain combines TRBV18 with TRBJ1-4; D is possibly TRBD1 (5 bases). With 0 bases removed from V and 8 bases from J, the gap between germline ends came to 7 bases. Germline-derived CDR1 and CDR2 are KGHSH and LQKENI. The CDR3 contains 13 residues. CDR3 DNA sequence: TGTGCCAGCTCACCACCGGGGGAAGAAAAACTGTTTTTT. Protein sequence: CASSPPGEEKLFF.

The V gene is TRBV19, the J gene TRBJ2-1; 9 positions agree with TRBD1. CDR1 and CDR2 from the germline V gene are LNHDA and SQIVND (reference sequence). The junction had 15 bases not matched to a gene; V was cut back by 5 bases and J by 7 bases. This CDR3 comprises 17 residues. The DNA for the CDR3 is TGTGCCAGTAGTCCTTCACCTGGACAGGGGAAACGGAATGAGCAGTTCTTC. Protein sequence: CASSPSPGQGKRNEQFF.

Only a few counts were recorded for this clone. V usage is TRBV21-1 and J usage is TRBJ1-1. TRBV21-1 counts as a pseudogene. The CDR3 has 12 residues. The CDR3 here is CASSPKPLRAFF. In nucleotides, the CDR3 is TGTGCCAGCAGCCCTAAACCCCTTCGAGCTTTCTTT.

V and J are TRBV6-5 and TRBJ2-6; no clear D. V lost 4 bases and J 0 bases, leaving 4 bases between the germline ends. Germline CDR1 and CDR2: MNHEY and SVGAGI. CDR3 size: 14 residues. CDR3 sequence (DNA): TGTGCCAGCAGTTCAGACTCTGGGGCCAACGTCCTGACTTTC. Its translation is CASSSDSGANVLTF.

This clone was detected only a few times. V is TRBV7-9 and J is TRBJ1-1; D uncertain. V was trimmed by 3 bases and J by 1 base, leaving 6 bases between them. CDR3 length: 13 amino acids. CDR1 is SEHNR, CDR2 FQNEAQ, per germline (reference sequence). CDR3 in DNA: TGTGCCAGCAGCTTCGTTACGAACACTGAAGCTTTCTTT. This codes for CASSFVTNTEAFF.

This clone appeared once. One junction end does not reproduce the germline sequence, and a read error may be involved. The chain has TRBV28 and TRBJ2-6; no definite D call. Germline V gives CDR1 MDHEN, CDR2 SYDVKM. The CDR3 has 13 amino acids. The CDR3 sequence: CTSRSPGANVLTF. Written as DNA, the CDR3 is TGTACCAGCAGGAGTCCCGGGGCCAACGTCCTGACTTTC.

This clone was detected many times. Here the CDR3 DNA reads TGTGCCAGCAGCCACGGACAGGTTGGCGGCACTGAAGCTTTCTTT. Its translation: CASSHGQVGGTEAFF. V and J are TRBV4-2 and TRBJ1-1; TRBD1 aligns across 7 bases. V was clipped by 3 bases and J by 4 bases; unmatched bases: 8. The CDR3 loop spans 15 amino acids. Germline CDR1 is LGHNA and CDR2 is YNFKEQ.

The chain employs TRBV13 and TRBJ2-1; possibly TRBD2 for D (5 bases). Between the trimmed V and J ends, which lost 0 bases and 0 bases, there was a span of 12 bases. CDR3 size: 17 residues. Germline CDR1 and CDR2: PRHDT and FYEKMQ (reference sequence). The CDR3 nucleotides are TGTGCCAGCAGCTTAGGGGCGGGCCAGAGCTCCTACAATGAGCAGTTCTTC. It yields the protein CASSLGAGQSSYNEQFF.

The chain joins TRBV10-3 to TRBJ1-1; tentative D call: TRBD1 (5 bases). Germline-derived CDR1 and CDR2 are ENHRY and SYGVKD. This CDR3 is 16 amino acids long. V was shortened by 6 bases and J by 4 bases, with 21 bases between the two germline ends. In DNA form, the CDR3 reads TGTGCCATCAGGCCGGAGACCGGGTCGGACACCACTGAAGCTTTCTTT. Translated, it gives CAIRPETGSDTTEAFF.

The table lists this clone with many counts. The CDR3 sequence is CATPRVETNNEQFF. CDR3 sequence (DNA): TGCGCCACCCCCCGTGTAGAGACCAACAATGAGCAGTTCTTC. V usage is TRBV23-1 and J usage is TRBJ2-1; no firm D call. TRBV23-1 is assigned to the ORF class and has an uncertain function. V lost 10 bases and J lost 5, with 18 bases in between. This CDR3 spans 14 amino acids.

J is TRBJ2-5 and V is TRBV15; 9 bases align to TRBD1. With 0 bases clipped from V and 8 bases from J, the junction kept 10 bases outside the gene matches. The CDR3 covers 16 residues. Per the germline V gene, CDR1 is LNHNV and CDR2 is YYDKDF (reference sequence). CDR3 sequence reads: CATSREDGQGITTQYF. The CDR3 DNA reads as TGTGCCACCAGCAGAGAAGACGGACAGGGGATCACTACCCAGTACTTC.

This clone has more than one count but fewer than ten. In DNA, the CDR3 is TGTGCCAGCGGGGCTAGCGCTTACGAGCAGTACTTC. Translating it yields CASGASAYEQYF. This chain joins TRBV2 and TRBJ2-7; D may be TRBD2 (6 bases). Germline values: CDR1 SNHLY, CDR2 FYNNEI. V was clipped by 8 bases and J by 4 bases, with 12 bases between them. The CDR3 is 12 amino acids.

V is TRBV21-1 and J is TRBJ2-1; the D call in the table, TRBD2, was not verified against the DNA. TRBV21-1 is assigned pseudogene status. The CDR3 has 17 amino acids. This CDR3 reads CASSKASGREIVNEQFF. In DNA form, the CDR3 reads TGTGCCAGCAGCAAAGCTAGCGGGAGGGAGATAGTCAATGAGCAGTTCTTC.

The V call is TRBV15, the J call TRBJ2-6; D is possibly TRBD2 (6 bases). Trimming shortened V by 3 bases and J by 0 bases, and 12 bases separated the two germline ends. Germline values: CDR1 LNHNV, CDR2 YYDKDF (reference sequence). This CDR3 comprises 17 residues. The CDR3 loop is CATSSQAGNSGANVLTF. Written as DNA, the CDR3 is TGTGCCACCAGCAGTCAGGCGGGAAACTCTGGGGCCAACGTCCTGACTTTC.

This sequence joins TRBV5-6 and TRBJ2-5; tentative D call: TRBD2 (5 bases). Germline CDR1 and CDR2: SGHDT and YYEEEE. There are 14 residues in the CDR3. Trimming pared 0 bases from V and 3 bases from J, leaving 9 bases between. The CDR3 DNA sequence: TGTGCCAGCAGCTTGGTAGCGTCAAAAGAGACCCAGTACTTC. Translation: CASSLVASKETQYF. Full variable domain (remainder filled in from reference TRBV5-6 and TRBJ2-5): DAGVTQSPTHLIKTRGQQVTLRCSPKSGHDTVSWYQQALGQGPQFIFQYYEEEERQRGNFPDRFSGHQFPNYSSELNVNALLLGDSALYLCASSLVASKETQYFGPGTRLLVL.

V is TRBV7-6 and J is TRBJ2-2; no clear D gene. CDR3 length: 12 residues. Germline loops: CDR1 SGHVS, CDR2 FNYEAQ. V gave up 3 bases and J gave up 3 bases, with 2 bases separating them. The CDR3 DNA reads TGTGCCAGCAGCTTTTACACCGGGGAGCTGTTTTTT. Protein: CASSFYTGELFF.

Notes on this clone: At the DNA level, this CDR3 is encoded by other sequences in the same sample as well. The rearrangement joins TRBV11-2 to TRBJ1-2; D call uncertain. Per the germline V gene, CDR1 is SGHAT and CDR2 is FQNNGV. This CDR3 contains 12 residues. Trimming stripped 0 bases from V and 8 bases from J, with 7 bases between. CDR3 loop: CASSLEGSGYTF. CDR3 nucleotides: TGTGCCAGCAGCTTAGAGGGAAGCGGCTACACCTTC. Drawing the rest from reference TRBV11-2 and TRBJ1-2, the complete variable domain is EAGVAQSPRYKIIEKRQSVAFWCNPISGHATLYWYQQILGQGPKLLIQFQNNGVVDDSQLPKDRFSAERLKGVDSTLKIQPAKLEDSAVYLCASSLEGSGYTFGSGTRLTVV.

The chain employs TRBV5-1 and TRBJ2-7; TRBD1 agrees at 7 bases. V trimming: 5 bases; J trimming: 0 bases; junction bases outside the gene matches: 8. This CDR3 spans 15 amino acids. Germline-derived CDR1 and CDR2 are SGHRS and YFSETQ. The CDR3 protein is CASSLTGSGSYEQYF. The CDR3 DNA reads TGCGCCAGCAGTTTGACAGGGTCGGGCTCCTACGAGCAGTACTTC.

This chain connects TRBV28 to TRBJ1-2; possible D gene TRBD1, 6 bases. Germline CDR1 and CDR2: MDHEN and SYDVKM. CDR3 size: 11 residues. The CDR3 DNA sequence: TGTACGGCCGGGGGCGAATATGGCTACACCTTC. The encoded protein is CTAGGEYGYTF.

This chain links TRBV7-9 with TRBJ1-5, with no clear D. The CDR3 has 15 residues. With 1 base removed from V and 2 bases from J, the gap between germline ends came to 9 bases. In germline, CDR1 is SEHNR, CDR2 FQNEAQ (reference sequence). In DNA form, the CDR3 reads TGTGCCAGCAGCTTAGGGCGGGGAGGCAATCAGCCCCAGCATTTT. Protein product: CASSLGRGGNQPQHF.

The rearrangement joins TRBV15 to TRBJ2-1, with 7 bases aligning to TRBD2. Germline loops: CDR1 LNHNV, CDR2 YYDKDF (reference sequence). V dropped 5 bases and J dropped 6; count of bases not matched to a gene: 4. The length of the CDR3 is 13 residues. The CDR3 coding sequence is TGTGCCACCAGCGAGGGGAGGGCCAATGAGCAGTTCTTC. Amino acid sequence: CATSEGRANEQFF.

This chain joins TRBV2 and TRBJ1-5; weak D call: TRBD1 (6 bases). CDR1 is SNHLY and CDR2 is FYNNEI in the germline V gene. This CDR3 is built from 14 residues. Trimming stripped 2 bases from V and 6 bases from J, with 11 bases between. CDR3: CASSETTGTQPQHF. As DNA, the CDR3 is TGTGCCAGCAGTGAAACCACAGGGACTCAGCCCCAGCATTTT. Full variable domain (rest looked up from reference TRBV2 and TRBJ1-5): EPEVTQTPSHQVTQMGQEVILRCVPISNHLYFYWYRQILGQKVEFLVSFYNNEISEKSEIFDDQFSVERPDGSNFTLKIRSTKLEDSAMYFCASSETTGTQPQHFGDGTRLSIL.